This TCR beta chain stems from a study of T cell responses to AZD1222 COVID-19 vaccine. The repertoire was sequenced with immunoSEQ multiplex PCR; TCRdb's copy has only in-frame clones and lacks some. The table lists about 120,000 clones, more than 85% of them singletons. V was cut by 4 bases and J by 8 bases, with 9 bases left in between. Germline lookup yields CDR1 MNHEY and CDR2 SMNVEV (reference sequence). CDR3 size: 12 residues. The material sequenced was peripheral blood, taken 28 days after the second AZD1222 dose. The receptor comes from an adult who received the AZD1222 COVID-19 vaccine. The chain links TRBV27 to TRBJ2-1, with unresolved D. The CDR3 sequence is CASSSNWDEQFF. For the CDR3, the DNA is TGTGCCAGCAGTTCGAATTGGGATGAGCAGTTCTTC.